This T cell receptor (beta chain) is from a study of regulatory T cells in long-lasting Graves disease. Study details: Graves' patients, newly diagnosed, had taken antithyroid drugs under 3 months. Study-level results: TRBV28, TRBJ1-2 and TRBJ2-5 were segments that persistent disease favored.

This CDR3 is built from 15 residues. Germline V gene sequence: CDR1 MNHNS, CDR2 SASEGT. V gave up 1 base and J gave up 5 bases, with 12 bases separating them. Building of the TCR beta libraries involved iRepertoire HTBI primers and Arm-PCR of CDR3 regions. TCRdb recomputed calls from the multiplex PCR reads with MiXCR, one row per CDR3 protein. In the table there are a few hundred thousand distinct CDR3 sequences, about 10% of which are singletons. Time point indicated: newly diagnosed GD, antithyroid drugs for less than 3 months. The authors made the TCR library using RNA they extracted from PBMCs. A word on this clonotype: Its antigen is as yet unknown.

The sample also formed part of further work on T cells in Graves' hyperthyroidism and ophthalmopathy. That source notes: Ophthalmopathy and stable hyperthyroidism were separated by a 13 V-J model.

The TCR was taken from a woman between 18 and 29 years old with Graves disease. V is TRBV6-1 and J is TRBJ2-1, with D uncertain. The sample was peripheral blood mononuclear cells (PBMCs), taken at new diagnosis, from a patient treated with antithyroid drugs. The CDR3 region is CASSEGKLIDNEQFF. The CDR3 DNA is TGTGCCAGCAGTGAAGGGAAACTTATTGACAATGAGCAGTTCTTC.